This T cell receptor beta chain was profiled in a study of T cells in Graves' hyperthyroidism and ophthalmopathy. About the study: Prior to any treatment, at the point of initial diagnosis, peripheral blood was collected.

The ends lost 6 bases at V and 4 bases at J; junction bases unmatched: 11. There are 14 residues in the CDR3. In germline, CDR1 is DFQATT, CDR2 SNEGSKA (reference sequence). From more than 9 ml of fresh peripheral blood, PBMCs were isolated. General study points: Most thyroid clonotypes expanded above 0.001 were also detected in blood.

RNA transcripts were the template for amplifying TCR beta CDR3 regions. The HTBI primer set drove a first-round RT-PCR of the TCR CDR3. MiXCR, run by TCRdb on the multiplex PCR reads, gives a single entry per CDR3 protein. This table has some 570,000 distinct CDR3 sequences, under 20% appearing once. This clonotype has a count of ten or more. Its target is unknown. This chain uses TRBV20-1 with TRBJ2-7, with TRBD2 identical over 8 bases. The sequencing input was blood. This clonotype originated in a woman aged 18-29 years with Graves' ophthalmopathy. CDR3 protein: CSAKKREYKYEQYF. The CDR3, as DNA: TGCAGTGCGAAAAAGCGGGAGTATAAGTACGAGCAGTACTTC.